Listed here are 19 T cell receptor beta chains from one sample, sequenced in a study of T-cell reconstitution after alpha-beta-depleted transplantation in children. Unique molecular identifiers were incorporated during preparation of the TCRbeta library. TCRdb called the PCR reads again in MiXCR, with one record for every CDR3 protein. The sample holds about 900,000 distinct CDR3 sequences, 25% to 35% seen once. Sequences were derived from PBMCs, mostly from graft donor cells, sampled 360 days after TCRalphabeta/CD19-depleted stem cell transplant. These receptors were obtained from a boy under two years old who had a stem cell transplant for SCID, so the T cells may come from the graft donor.

This chain uses TRBV11-2 with TRBJ2-1; D possibly corresponds to TRBD2 (5 bases). The germline CDR1 and CDR2 sequences are SGHAT and FQNNGV. Trimming removed 7 bases at V and 8 bases at J, with 24 bases between. CDR3 length: 16 amino acids. CDR3: CASTQYGRAVLDEQFF. CDR3 sequence (DNA): TGTGCCAGCACCCAGTACGGGCGGGCCGTTCTCGATGAGCAGTTCTTC. The full variable domain, in which reference TRBV11-2 and TRBJ2-1 provide the parts outside the CDR3, is EAGVAQSPRYKIIEKRQSVAFWCNPISGHATLYWYQQILGQGPKLLIQFQNNGVVDDSQLPKDRFSAERLKGVDSTLKIQPAKLEDSAVYLCASTQYGRAVLDEQFFGPGTRLTVL.

Points on this clonotype: This clone may be a read error of a much larger clone one base away. J is TRBJ2-3 and V is TRBV20-1, with no clear D. The V and J ends lost 3 bases and 1 base respectively, with 8 bases between them. The CDR3 has 13 amino acids. In germline, CDR1 is DFQATT, CDR2 SNEGSKA (reference sequence). The CDR3 here is CSASGVRTDTQYF. CDR3 in DNA: TGCAGTGCTAGTGGGGTTCGCACAGATACGCAGTATTTT.

This clonotype was recorded many times. The chain uses TRBV27 and TRBJ1-2; D is ambiguous. Germline CDR1 reads MNHEY; CDR2 reads SMNVEV (reference sequence). CDR3 size: 13 residues. Trimming took off 8 bases at V and 4 bases at J, with 14 bases between the two ends. The CDR3 is CASAVAAGYGYTF. The CDR3 DNA sequence: TGTGCCAGCGCCGTGGCAGCAGGCTATGGCTACACCTTC.

This clonotype was counted between two and nine times. The genes are TRBV4-2 and TRBJ2-1; D may match TRBD1 or TRBD2 (5 bases each). CDR1 is LGHNA and CDR2 is YNFKEQ in the germline V gene. The CDR3 sequence is 16 residues long. Trimming pared 0 bases from V and 4 bases from J, leaving 13 bases between. The CDR3 loop reads CASSQDWDGPYNEQFF. The CDR3 DNA follows: TGTGCCAGCAGCCAAGATTGGGACGGGCCTTACAATGAGCAGTTCTTC.

This clonotype was recorded a few times. The chain recombines TRBV5-1 with TRBJ2-1, with D possibly being TRBD1 or TRBD2 (5 bases each). Deletions cut 0 bases from V and 4 bases from J, with 23 bases between. The CDR3 consists of 19 residues. The germline V gene has CDR1 SGHRS and CDR2 YFSETQ. The CDR3 nucleotides read TGCGCCAGCAGCTTGGTTCAGGGTTCGGGGATAAGACTATACAATGAGCAGTTCTTC. This codes for CASSLVQGSGIRLYNEQFF.

J is TRBJ2-7 and V is TRBV18; TRBD1 might be the D (5 bases). Germline CDR1 is KGHSH and CDR2 is LQKENI. V was pared by 6 bases and J by 0 bases, with 15 bases between. CDR3 length equals 15 residues. The CDR3 DNA follows: TGTGCCAGCTCTGGGGCGAGGCTTAGCTCCTACGAGCAGTACTTC. This sequence encodes CASSGARLSSYEQYF. Together with reference TRBV18 and TRBJ2-7, the CDR3 gives the full variable domain: NAGVMQNPRHLVRRRGQEARLRCSPMKGHSHVYWYRQLPEEGLKFMVYLQKENIIDESGMPKERFSAEFPKEGPSILRIQQVVRGDSAAYFCASSGARLSSYEQYFGPGTRLTVT.

This clonotype was counted between two and nine times. The rearrangement joins TRBV11-2 to TRBJ2-3, with TRBD1 identical over 9 bases. This CDR3 comprises 14 residues. Trimming cost V 4 bases and J 11 bases; bases outside gene matches: 10. Germline-derived CDR1 and CDR2 are SGHAT and FQNNGV. CDR3 sequence: CASSSRGRDRVQYF. For the CDR3, the DNA is TGTGCCAGCAGCTCCCGCGGCCGGGACAGGGTGCAGTATTTT.

The chain has TRBV3-1 and TRBJ2-1; weak D call: TRBD2 (6 bases). The V end was cut by 4 bases, the J end by 4 bases, with 11 bases between. The CDR3 has 14 amino acids. From germline, CDR1 is LGHDT and CDR2 YNNKEL (reference sequence). In nucleotides, the CDR3 is TGTGCCAGCAGCCCACGGACTATTTACAATGAGCAGTTCTTC. This sequence encodes CASSPRTIYNEQFF.

The chain couples TRBV20-1 to TRBJ1-4; D perhaps matches TRBD1 (5 bases). The germline V gene encodes CDR1 DFQATT and CDR2 SNEGSKA (reference sequence). Trimming pared 0 bases from V and 5 bases from J, leaving 16 bases between. This CDR3 is built from 16 residues. CDR3: CSARDRWGADNEKLFF. CDR3 in DNA: TGCAGTGCTAGAGATCGGTGGGGCGCAGACAATGAAAAACTGTTTTTT.

The V gene is TRBV29-1, the J gene TRBJ2-7, with 8 bases aligning to TRBD2. The CDR3 contains 14 residues. CDR1 is SQVTM and CDR2 is ANQGSEA in the germline V gene. V lost 4 bases, J lost 1 base, and 6 bases stayed unmatched. This CDR3 is CSVVGTSGSYEQYF. The CDR3 DNA is TGCAGCGTTGTAGGAACTAGCGGATCCTACGAGCAGTACTTC.

This clonotype turned up a few times. The gene calls are TRBV7-2 and TRBJ2-1, with TRBD1 matching 8 bases. The CDR3 is 15 amino acids. After removal of 2 bases from V and 5 bases from J, the junction contained 5 bases not matched to a gene. The germline V gene encodes CDR1 SGHTA and CDR2 FQGNSA. The CDR3 DNA follows: TGTGCCAGCAGCTTATCCCCGGACAGGGACAATGAGCAGTTCTTC. It yields the protein CASSLSPDRDNEQFF.

The rearrangement uses TRBV12-3 or TRBV12-4 and TRBJ2-5; D call uncertain. Trimming removed 5 bases at V and 5 bases at J, with 12 bases between. The CDR3 has 13 residues. The DNA of the CDR3 is TGTGCCAGCAGTAAAAATACAGCGGAGACCCAGTACTTC. Amino acid sequence: CASSKNTAETQYF.

In its sample, this clonotype was seen a few times. The gene calls are TRBV5-1 and TRBJ1-2; D ambiguous. The CDR3 totals 15 residues. Looked up from germline, CDR1 is SGHRS and CDR2 is YFSETQ. The germline V and J ends were trimmed by 0 bases and 2 bases, with 11 bases remaining between them. The CDR3 is CASSLEPRSNYGYTF. The CDR3 DNA reads TGCGCCAGCAGCTTGGAACCACGATCGAACTATGGCTACACCTTC.

There are a few counts of this clonotype. The rearrangement links TRBV6-5 to TRBJ1-1, with D unresolved. In germline, CDR1 is MNHEY, CDR2 SVGAGI. CDR3 length equals 13 residues. Deletions cut 4 bases from V and 6 bases from J, with 12 bases between. CDR3 loop: CASSFAEGSEAFF. The CDR3 DNA reads TGTGCCAGCAGTTTCGCCGAGGGTTCTGAAGCTTTCTTT.

Only a few counts were recorded for this clonotype. The chain combines TRBV5-1 with TRBJ2-7; the match to TRBD1 covers 8 bases. Germline V gives CDR1 SGHRS, CDR2 YFSETQ. The CDR3 runs 16 residues. V lost 0 bases and J lost 4; bases outside the gene matches: 9. The CDR3 coding sequence is TGCGCCAGCAGCTTGGCACGCACTACAGGGGGTTACGAGCAGTACTTC. It translates to CASSLARTTGGYEQYF. The complete variable domain, with remaining parts taken from reference TRBV5-1 and TRBJ2-7, reads KAGVTQTPRYLIKTRGQQVTLSCSPISGHRSVSWYQQTPGQGLQFLFEYFSETQRNKGNFPGRFSGRQFSNSRSEMNVSTLELGDSALYLCASSLARTTGGYEQYFGPGTRLTVT.

The chain links TRBV4-2 to TRBJ2-3; D is possibly TRBD2 (5 bases). The V gene lost 0 bases and the J gene lost 6 bases, with 10 bases spanning the gap. Germline V gene sequence: CDR1 LGHNA, CDR2 YNFKEQ. The CDR3 has 14 amino acids. CDR3 protein: CASSQEASKDTQYF. In DNA form, the CDR3 reads TGTGCCAGCAGCCAAGAGGCTAGCAAGGATACGCAGTATTTT.

The rearrangement joins TRBV6-5 to TRBJ2-6; tentative D call: TRBD1 (5 bases). V dropped 2 bases and J dropped 0 bases, with 11 bases sitting between them. Germline assignment: CDR1 MNHEY and CDR2 SVGAGI. This CDR3 is built from 17 residues. CDR3 sequence reads: CASSYRGISSGANVLTF. CDR3 DNA sequence: TGTGCCAGCAGTTACAGGGGAATAAGCTCTGGGGCCAACGTCCTGACTTTC.

The rearrangement links TRBV6-1 to TRBJ2-3; D might be TRBD2 (5 bases). The germline V gene encodes CDR1 MNHNS and CDR2 SASEGT. Trimming shortened V by 5 bases and J by 0 bases, and 15 bases separated the two germline ends. This CDR3 is built from 16 residues. DNA for the CDR3: TGTGCCAGCAGTCGGGGTGCCCCTTCTAGCACAGATACGCAGTATTTT. It is translated as CASSRGAPSSTDTQYF.

Many counts were recorded for this clonotype. The J gene is TRBJ2-6, the V gene TRBV28; D not resolved. The germline CDR1 and CDR2 sequences are MDHEN and SYDVKM. The CDR3 extends over 15 amino acids. The V and J ends lost 7 bases and 0 bases respectively, with 10 bases between them. The CDR3 sequence is CASTPSGSGANVLTF. The CDR3 DNA is TGTGCCAGCACCCCGTCAGGCTCTGGGGCCAACGTCCTGACTTTC.